The 14 T cell receptor beta chains below come from one sample, sequenced in a study of molecular identifiers for immune sequencing clone quantification. Each CDR3 protein gets one entry after TCRdb re-called the PCR reads with MiXCR. The sample contains hundreds of thousands of distinct CDR3 sequences, just under 20% of which appear only once. The sample taken for sequencing was naive CD8+ T cells from blood, with Jurkat cell RNA spiked in. Documented subset: FACS-sorted CD8+CD4-CCR7+CD45RA+ naive T cells. These receptors were obtained from a human donor in good health. Some libraries in this study had Jurkat cell RNA spiked in.

This clonotype was detected ten times or more. The chain links TRBV20-1 to TRBJ2-7; D is perhaps TRBD2 (6 bases). The V and J ends lost 1 base and 5 bases respectively, with 18 bases between them. The CDR3 loop spans 15 amino acids. Looked up from germline, CDR1 is DFQATT and CDR2 is SNEGSKA (reference sequence). The CDR3 reads CSARANWDFPHEQYF. CDR3 DNA: TGCAGTGCTAGAGCGAACTGGGACTTCCCCCACGAGCAGTACTTC.

This clonotype was observed at least ten times. CDR3: CASSPGLAATYEQYF. CDR3 coding DNA: TGTGCCAGCAGCCCGGGACTAGCGGCTACCTACGAGCAGTACTTC. The chain carries TRBV28 and TRBJ2-7; 11 bases line up with TRBD2. Germline assignment: CDR1 MDHEN and CDR2 SYDVKM. The CDR3 runs 15 residues. The V and J ends lost 6 bases and 2 bases, in that order; junction bases with no gene match: 6.

Comment on this clonotype: One base away lies a much larger clone, so this may be a sequencing read error. This chain connects TRBV12-3 or TRBV12-4 to TRBJ2-2, with D possibly being TRBD2 (6 bases). This CDR3 is built from 13 residues. The CDR3 region has the DNA TGTGCCAGCGGCACCTCGAACACCGGGGGGCTGTTTTTT. Translating gives CASGTSNTGGLFF.

There are many counts of this clonotype. The rearrangement uses TRBV7-2 and TRBJ1-1; a weak D match, TRBD1 (5 bases). Trimming removed 2 bases at V and 4 bases at J, with 14 bases between. The length of the CDR3 is 15 residues. Germline V CDR1 and CDR2: SGHTA, FQGNSA. DNA of the CDR3: TGTGCCAGCAGCTTACTTCTCGCAGGGATCACTGAAGCTTTCTTT. Translation: CASSLLLAGITEAFF.

This clonotype has a count of ten or more. The genes are TRBV2 and TRBJ2-3, with 8 nucleotides matching TRBD2. The germline V gene has CDR1 SNHLY and CDR2 FYNNEI. The CDR3 consists of 19 residues. Trimming at V came to 7 bases and at J to 2 bases, leaving 20 bases not matched to a gene. CDR3 coding DNA: TGTGCCAGCACCGGTGGGTACGGGGGGGCCCTCCCGGACACAGATACGCAGTATTTT. Protein sequence: CASTGGYGGALPDTDTQYF.

This clonotype was picked up many times. CDR3 sequence: CASSPTGTGLTGELFF. The CDR3 DNA follows: TGTGCCAGCTCACCAACTGGGACAGGGCTCACCGGGGAGCTGTTTTTT. The chain has TRBV18 and TRBJ2-2; 9 bases map to TRBD1. Germline V gene sequence: CDR1 KGHSH, CDR2 LQKENI. The ends lost 2 bases at V and 4 bases at J; junction bases unmatched: 5. There are 16 residues in the CDR3.

The sample holds a few counts of this clonotype. The CDR3 spells CASSPQTSSSYNEQFF. The CDR3 region has the DNA TGTGCCAGCAGCCCCCAGACTAGCAGCTCCTACAATGAGCAGTTCTTC. The chain couples TRBV9 to TRBJ2-1; 7 bases are shared with TRBD2. CDR3 length: 16 residues. After removal of 4 bases from V and 0 bases from J, the junction contained 7 bases not matched to a gene. Germline loops: CDR1 SGDLS, CDR2 YYNGEE. Variable domain in full (rest from reference TRBV9 and TRBJ2-1): DSGVTQTPKHLITATGQRVTLRCSPRSGDLSVYWYQQSLDQGLQFLIQYYNGEERAKGNILERFSAQQFPDLHSELNLSSLELGDSALYFCASSPQTSSSYNEQFFGPGTRLTVL.

Ten or more counts support this clonotype. This chain's CDR3 is CASSFRLPNYGYTF. The CDR3 region has the DNA TGTGCCAGCAGTTTCCGACTGCCTAACTATGGCTACACCTTC. V and J are TRBV27 and TRBJ1-2; D gene uncertain. Deletions cut 3 bases from V and 0 bases from J, with 8 bases between. CDR3 length: 14 amino acids. Germline CDR1 is MNHEY and CDR2 is SMNVEV (reference sequence).

This clonotype was picked up a small number of times. The rearrangement joins TRBV6-6 to TRBJ2-7, with D perhaps TRBD1 (6 bases). Germline V gene sequence: CDR1 MNHNY, CDR2 SVGAGI (reference sequence). The CDR3 runs to 15 residues. Trimming stripped 2 bases from V and 0 bases from J, with 11 bases between. The CDR3 DNA reads as TGTGCCAGCAGTTACCCAGGGGACCTCTCCTACGAGCAGTACTTC. Its translation is CASSYPGDLSYEQYF.

On this clonotype: Given a much more abundant clone one base away, this may be a read error. This chain links TRBV29-1 with TRBJ1-1; perhaps TRBD1 as D (5 bases). Germline V gene lookup returns CDR1 SQVTM and CDR2 ANQGSEA. The CDR3 consists of 16 residues. The CDR3, as DNA: TGCAGCGTTGAACCGAGGTCCCGGGGGAGAATGGCTGAAACTTTCTTT. It is translated as CSVEPRSRGRMAETFF.

This clonotype was observed a few times. The V gene is TRBV12-3 or TRBV12-4, the J gene TRBJ2-7; D is perhaps TRBD2 (6 bases). V shed 4 bases and J shed 6 bases, with 25 bases lying between them. CDR3 length: 17 amino acids. Written as DNA, the CDR3 is TGTGCCAGCAGTTCAACAAACGTCGTTCGGACTAACAGCGAGCAGTACTTC. Translating gives CASSSTNVVRTNSEQYF.

This clonotype was seen many times. The J gene is TRBJ1-4, the V gene TRBV4-3; D is possibly TRBD1 (5 bases). Germline CDR1 and CDR2: LGHNA and YSLEER. The V end lost 4 bases, the J end lost 7 bases, and 22 bases lay between the germline ends. The CDR3 is 17 residues long. Written as DNA, the CDR3 is TGCGCCAGCAGCCTAGAAGGACGGCCGAACGGGGGTGAAAAACTGTTTTTT. Encoded protein: CASSLEGRPNGGEKLFF.

At least ten counts were recorded for this clonotype. The chain carries TRBV19 and TRBJ2-7; no firm D call. The V and J ends lost 3 bases and 3 bases respectively, with 12 bases between them. The CDR3 runs 14 residues. The germline V gene encodes CDR1 LNHDA and CDR2 SQIVND (reference sequence). CDR3 bases: TGTGCCAGTAGTATCTCGTTGCTCCACTACGAGCAGTACTTC. Translating it yields CASSISLLHYEQYF.

This clonotype has at least ten counts. The chain uses TRBV4-3 and TRBJ2-2; D is unclear. V was trimmed by 0 bases and J by 3 bases, leaving 8 bases between them. The CDR3 length is 15 residues. The V gene's germline CDR1 is LGHNA and CDR2 YSLEER. The CDR3 sequence: CASSQDRYYTGELFF. The CDR3 DNA is TGCGCCAGCAGCCAAGATCGTTATTACACCGGGGAGCTGTTTTTT.